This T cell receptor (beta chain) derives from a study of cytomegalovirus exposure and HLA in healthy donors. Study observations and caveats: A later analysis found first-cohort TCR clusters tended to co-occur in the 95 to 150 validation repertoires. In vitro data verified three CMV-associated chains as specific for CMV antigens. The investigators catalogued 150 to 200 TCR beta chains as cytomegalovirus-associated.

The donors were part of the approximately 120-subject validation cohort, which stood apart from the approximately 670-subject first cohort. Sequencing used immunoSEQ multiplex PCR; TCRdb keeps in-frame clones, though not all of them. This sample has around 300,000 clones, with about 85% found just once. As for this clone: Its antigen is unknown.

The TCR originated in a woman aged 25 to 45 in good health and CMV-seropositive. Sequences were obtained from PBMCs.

CDR3 DNA: TGTGCCAGCAGTCACCGGGCCGACACTATATCCTACGAGCAGTACTTC. This gives the protein CASSHRADTISYEQYF. The rearrangement joins TRBV27 to TRBJ2-7; no firm D call. Trimming removed 5 bases from V and 1 base from J, with 18 bases in between. Germline-derived CDR1 and CDR2 are MNHEY and SMNVEV (reference sequence). The CDR3 totals 16 residues.